What follows are 22 T cell receptor beta chains derived from one specimen sequenced in a study of cytomegalovirus exposure and HLA in healthy donors. Using immunoSEQ multiplex PCR, the repertoire was profiled, and TCRdb retains in-frame clones only, with some absent. This table holds 150,000 to 200,000 clones, approximately 80% found once. The sample taken for sequencing was PBMCs. Source of these receptors: a man under 40 in good health and CMV-seropositive.

The V gene is TRBV28, the J gene TRBJ1-2, with D possibly matching TRBD1 (6 bases). The CDR3 covers 12 residues. The ends were cut back, 11 bases at V and 0 bases at J, with 10 bases in the middle. The germline V gene encodes CDR1 MDHEN and CDR2 SYDVKM. In DNA, the CDR3 is TGTGCCGGGAGGGGGGCTAACTATGGCTACACCTTC. Translating gives CAGRGANYGYTF.

A single count supports this clone. The chain has TRBV9 and TRBJ2-1, with D possibly being TRBD1 (5 bases). The CDR3 runs 14 residues. The V end lost 3 bases, the J end lost 7 bases, and 14 bases lay between the germline ends. Germline V gene sequence: CDR1 SGDLS, CDR2 YYNGEE. The CDR3 loop is CASSDISGWNEQFF. The CDR3 nucleotides are TGTGCCAGCAGCGATATCTCAGGGTGGAATGAGCAGTTCTTC.

CDR3 coding DNA: TGTGCCAGCAGCTTAGAGGCAGTACGAGGGATTTACGAGCAGTACTTC. Translating gives CASSLEAVRGIYEQYF. The gene calls are TRBV7-6 and TRBJ2-7; possible D gene TRBD2, 5 bases. Trimming stripped 1 base from V and 4 bases from J, with 17 bases between. The germline V gene has CDR1 SGHVS and CDR2 FNYEAQ. The CDR3 has 16 amino acids.

The chain is built from TRBV5-4 and TRBJ1-4, with 11 nucleotides matching TRBD1. This CDR3 region has 14 residues. Trimming at V came to 3 bases and at J to 6 bases, leaving 1 base not matched to a gene. The germline V gene encodes CDR1 SGHNT and CDR2 YYREEE (reference sequence). The chain's CDR3 is CASSWDRGDEKLFF. The DNA for the CDR3 is TGTGCCAGCAGCTGGGACAGGGGGGATGAAAAACTGTTTTTT.

V usage is TRBV6-5 and J usage is TRBJ2-3; a weak D match, TRBD2 (6 bases). The CDR3 extends over 14 amino acids. Germline lookup yields CDR1 MNHEY and CDR2 SVGAGI. Trimming removed 6 bases at V and 4 bases at J, with 14 bases between. CDR3 loop: CASRPGTSSDTQYF. As DNA, the CDR3 is TGTGCCAGCAGACCCGGGACTTCCTCAGATACGCAGTATTTT.

The genes are TRBV30 and TRBJ1-5; 7 nucleotides line up with TRBD1. Germline trimming cut 4 bases from V and 6 bases from J; bases unmatched to any gene: 6. Germline CDR1 GTSNPN, CDR2 SVGIG (reference sequence). CDR3 size: 13 residues. CDR3 region: CAWNDRAGQPQHF. The CDR3 DNA reads TGTGCCTGGAACGACAGGGCTGGTCAGCCCCAGCATTTT.

The V gene is TRBV5-6, the J gene TRBJ2-7, with 12 bases matching TRBD1. The germline V gene has CDR1 SGHDT and CDR2 YYEEEE. The CDR3 consists of 16 residues. Germline trimming cut 0 bases from V and 7 bases from J; bases unmatched to any gene: 8. CDR3 DNA sequence: TGTGCCAGCAGCTTGGGGGTACGGGACAGGGGGCGGGAGCAGTACTTC. It yields the protein CASSLGVRDRGREQYF. The full variable domain, in which reference TRBV5-6 and TRBJ2-7 provide the parts outside the CDR3, is DAGVTQSPTHLIKTRGQQVTLRCSPKSGHDTVSWYQQALGQGPQFIFQYYEEEERQRGNFPDRFSGHQFPNYSSELNVNALLLGDSALYLCASSLGVRDRGREQYFGPGTRLTVT.

The chain carries TRBV19 and TRBJ2-7; maybe TRBD2 (6 bases). V was trimmed by 6 bases and J by 5 bases, leaving 11 bases between them. The CDR3 runs to 12 residues. The germline CDR1 and CDR2 sequences are LNHDA and SQIVND (reference sequence). CDR3 region: CASRGGTHEQYF. CDR3 bases: TGTGCCAGTAGAGGAGGGACCCACGAGCAGTACTTC.

The chain couples TRBV19 to TRBJ2-7, with D possibly matching TRBD1 (5 bases). V dropped 3 bases and J dropped 3 bases, with 9 bases sitting between them. CDR1 and CDR2 (germline): LNHDA, SQIVND (reference sequence). This CDR3 comprises 13 residues. The CDR3 loop reads CASSMRQYYEQYF. The CDR3 region has the DNA TGTGCCAGTAGTATGCGACAGTACTACGAGCAGTACTTC.

The rearrangement uses TRBV7-2 and TRBJ2-5, with D possibly matching TRBD2 (5 bases). This CDR3 comprises 15 residues. The germline V gene has CDR1 SGHTA and CDR2 FQGNSA. Trimming shortened V by 2 bases and J by 4 bases, and 14 bases separated the two germline ends. CDR3 amino acids: CASSLRLIEGETQYF. The CDR3 DNA reads as TGTGCCAGCAGCTTACGACTCATTGAGGGAGAGACCCAGTACTTC.

This sequence joins TRBV10-3 and TRBJ1-1; a possible D gene is TRBD1 (6 bases). The CDR3 has 16 residues. Trimming cost V 0 bases and J 1 base, with 12 bases left between them. Germline V gene sequence: CDR1 ENHRY, CDR2 SYGVKD. The CDR3 coding sequence is TGTGCCATCAGTGAGTCACCCCGGACAGAGAACACTGAAGCTTTCTTT. Residues: CAISESPRTENTEAFF.

This rearrangement joins TRBV10-1 to TRBJ1-1; TRBD1 matches 7 bases. This CDR3 is built from 14 residues. V lost 5 bases, J lost 7 bases, and 10 bases stayed unmatched. The germline CDR1 and CDR2 sequences are WNHNN and SYGVQD (reference sequence). DNA of the CDR3: TGCGCCAGCAGTTCTGGGACAGTTCCCGGTGAAGCTTTCTTT. Its translation: CASSSGTVPGEAFF.

J is TRBJ2-1 and V is TRBV9; 13 bases agree with TRBD2. CDR1 is SGDLS and CDR2 is YYNGEE in the germline V gene. The CDR3 has 18 residues. V gave up 1 base and J gave up 1 base; unmatched junction bases: 5. The CDR3 reads CASSVPTSGGLSYNEQFF. The CDR3 coding sequence is TGTGCCAGCAGCGTACCGACTAGCGGGGGGCTTTCCTACAATGAGCAGTTCTTC.

About this clone itself: One junction end disagrees with the germline gene, perhaps due to a read error. This chain joins TRBV4-1 and TRBJ1-3; D is undetermined. This CDR3 is built from 13 residues. Germline V gene sequence: CDR1 MGHRA, CDR2 YSYEKL. In DNA form, the CDR3 reads TGCGCCAGCAGCCAAGATCGTGGAGGGAGTACGGATTTT. Translation: CASSQDRGGSTDF.

The gene calls are TRBV6-4 and TRBJ2-1; 7 nucleotides line up with TRBD1. Germline loops: CDR1 MRHNA, CDR2 SNTAGT. With V trimmed by 8 bases and J by 9 bases, 13 bases remained unmatched. This CDR3 spans 14 amino acids. CDR3 residues: CASGPTGQSGEQFF. The DNA of the CDR3 is TGTGCCAGCGGCCCGACAGGGCAGAGCGGTGAGCAGTTCTTC.

The chain combines TRBV4-3 with TRBJ2-1, with 12 bases identical to TRBD2. V shed 3 bases, J shed 7 bases, and the junction held 10 bases outside the gene matches. In germline, CDR1 is LGHNA, CDR2 YSLEER. CDR3 size: 17 residues. CDR3 region: CASSQGVTSGGWNEQFF. As DNA, the CDR3 is TGCGCCAGCAGCCAGGGGGTAACTAGCGGGGGGTGGAATGAGCAGTTCTTC.

The chain couples TRBV15 to TRBJ1-2; D is undetermined. Germline V gene sequence: CDR1 LNHNV, CDR2 YYDKDF (reference sequence). The CDR3 has 12 residues. Trimming took 5 bases from V and 1 from J, leaving 5 bases between them. Written as DNA, the CDR3 is TGTGCCACCAGCGAGCTTAACTATGGCTACACCTTC. Its translation is CATSELNYGYTF.

This chain joins TRBV9 and TRBJ2-5, with TRBD2 identical over 10 bases. Germline loops: CDR1 SGDLS, CDR2 YYNGEE. Unmatched junction bases numbered 7, after V lost 0 bases and J lost 5 bases. This CDR3 contains 16 residues. The CDR3: CASSVEAGGPWETQYF. DNA of the CDR3: TGTGCCAGCAGCGTAGAAGCGGGGGGGCCTTGGGAGACCCAGTACTTC.

This clone was counted once. The chain has TRBV25-1 and TRBJ1-1; the D is unclear. The CDR3 length is 13 residues. V lost 1 base to trimming and J lost 3 bases, with 6 bases between them. Germline V lookup: CDR1 MGHDK, CDR2 SYGVNS. CDR3 nucleotide sequence: TGTGCCAGCAGTGAATGGGCAGACACTGAAGCTTTCTTT. Translation gives CASSEWADTEAFF.

Only one count was recorded for this clone. The rearrangement uses TRBV7-2 and TRBJ1-2; D is possibly TRBD1 (5 bases). CDR1 is SGHTA and CDR2 is FQGNSA in the germline V gene. V was clipped by 5 bases and J by 5 bases, with 18 bases between them. The CDR3 is 15 amino acids. CDR3 nucleotide sequence: TGTGCCAGCAGCAAGCCCTCGGCGGGGGGTTATGGCTACACCTTC. This sequence encodes CASSKPSAGGYGYTF.

The rearrangement links TRBV7-6 to TRBJ2-1; TRBD1 matches at 10 bases. The germline CDR1 and CDR2 sequences are SGHVS and FNYEAQ. This CDR3 has 17 amino acids. After removal of 7 bases from V and 2 bases from J, the junction contained 11 bases not matched to a gene. The CDR3 here is CASNGGWGQGPYNEQFF. The CDR3 bases are TGTGCCAGCAACGGAGGATGGGGACAGGGGCCCTACAATGAGCAGTTCTTC.

The rearrangement uses TRBV18 and TRBJ1-5; D gene ambiguous. Germline CDR1 reads KGHSH; CDR2 reads LQKENI. V was cut by 3 bases and J by 3 bases, with 9 bases left in between. The CDR3 sequence is 14 residues long. CDR3 DNA sequence: TGTGCCAGCTCACCGGCAGTCCCCAATCAGCCCCAGCATTTT. Translation gives CASSPAVPNQPQHF.